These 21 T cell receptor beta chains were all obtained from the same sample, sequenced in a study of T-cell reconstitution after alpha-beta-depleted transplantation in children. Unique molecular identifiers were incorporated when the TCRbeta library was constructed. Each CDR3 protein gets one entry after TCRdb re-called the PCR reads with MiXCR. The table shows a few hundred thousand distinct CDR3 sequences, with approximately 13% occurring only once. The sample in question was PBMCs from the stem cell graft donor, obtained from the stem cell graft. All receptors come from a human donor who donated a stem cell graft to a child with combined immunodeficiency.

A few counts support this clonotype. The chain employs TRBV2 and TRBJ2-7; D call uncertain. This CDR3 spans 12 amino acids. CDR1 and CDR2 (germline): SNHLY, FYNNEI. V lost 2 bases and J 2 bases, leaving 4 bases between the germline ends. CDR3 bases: TGTGCCAGCAGTGAAAGACCCTACGAGCAGTACTTC. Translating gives CASSERPYEQYF.

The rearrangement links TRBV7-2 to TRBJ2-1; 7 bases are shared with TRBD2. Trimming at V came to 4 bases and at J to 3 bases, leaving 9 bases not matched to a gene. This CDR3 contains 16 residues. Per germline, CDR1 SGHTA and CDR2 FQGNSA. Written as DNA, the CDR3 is TGTGCCAGCAGCTCAAGAGAGGGAGGGAACTACAATGAGCAGTTCTTC. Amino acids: CASSSREGGNYNEQFF. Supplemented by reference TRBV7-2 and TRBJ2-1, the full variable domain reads GAGVSQSPSNKVTEKGKDVELRCDPISGHTALYWYRQSLGQGLEFLIYFQGNSAPDKSGLPSDRFSAERTGGSVSTLTIQRTQQEDSAVYLCASSSREGGNYNEQFFGPGTRLTVL.

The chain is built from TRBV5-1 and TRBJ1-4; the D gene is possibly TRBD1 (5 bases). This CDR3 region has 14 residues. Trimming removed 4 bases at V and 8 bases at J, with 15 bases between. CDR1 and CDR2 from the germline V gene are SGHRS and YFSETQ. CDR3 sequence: CASSVAGRGEKLFF. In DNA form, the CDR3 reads TGCGCCAGCAGCGTGGCAGGGAGAGGAGAAAAACTGTTTTTT.

CDR3 region: CASGGGPGNEQFF. CDR3 coding DNA: TGTGCCTCTGGGGGAGGGCCGGGAAATGAGCAGTTCTTC. The J gene is TRBJ2-1, the V gene TRBV10-3; 7 positions match TRBD2. Germline V gene sequence: CDR1 ENHRY, CDR2 SYGVKD. V shed 11 bases, J shed 7 bases, and the junction held 11 bases outside the gene matches. The CDR3 has 13 amino acids.

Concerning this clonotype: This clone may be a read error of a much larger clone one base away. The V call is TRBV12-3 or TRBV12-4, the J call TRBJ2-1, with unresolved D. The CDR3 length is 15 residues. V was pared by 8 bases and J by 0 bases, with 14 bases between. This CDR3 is CASVVGRSSYNEQFF. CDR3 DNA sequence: TGTGCCAGCGTCGTCGGACGGAGCTCCTACAATGAGCAGTTCTTC.

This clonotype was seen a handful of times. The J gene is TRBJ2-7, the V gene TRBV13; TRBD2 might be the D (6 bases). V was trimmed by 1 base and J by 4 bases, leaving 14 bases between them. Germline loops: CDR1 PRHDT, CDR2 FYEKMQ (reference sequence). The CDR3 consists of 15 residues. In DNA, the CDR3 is TGTGCCAGCAGCTTAGCGGCGGGACCTCTATACGAGCAGTACTTC. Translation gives CASSLAAGPLYEQYF.

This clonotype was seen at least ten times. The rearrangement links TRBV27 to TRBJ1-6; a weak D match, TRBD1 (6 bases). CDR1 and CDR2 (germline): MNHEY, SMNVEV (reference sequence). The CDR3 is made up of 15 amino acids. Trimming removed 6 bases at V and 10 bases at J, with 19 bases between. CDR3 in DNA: TGTGCCAGCAGGCTCTCAGGGGTCCTGTGGTCACCCCTCCACTTT. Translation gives CASRLSGVLWSPLHF.

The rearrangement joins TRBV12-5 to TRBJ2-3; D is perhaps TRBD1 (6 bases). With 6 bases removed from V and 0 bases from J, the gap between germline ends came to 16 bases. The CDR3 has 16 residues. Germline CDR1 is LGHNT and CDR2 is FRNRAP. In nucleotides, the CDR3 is TGTGCTAGTGGCACTACAGGGTGGGGTAGCACAGATACGCAGTATTTT. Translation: CASGTTGWGSTDTQYF.

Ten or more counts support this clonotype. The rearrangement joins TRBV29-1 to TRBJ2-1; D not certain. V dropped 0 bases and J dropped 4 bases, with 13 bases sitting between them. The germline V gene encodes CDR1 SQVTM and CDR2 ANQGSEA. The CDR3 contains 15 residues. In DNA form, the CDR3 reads TGCAGCGTTGAAGATCCTAAGGGCAAATACAATGAGCAGTTCTTC. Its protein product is CSVEDPKGKYNEQFF.

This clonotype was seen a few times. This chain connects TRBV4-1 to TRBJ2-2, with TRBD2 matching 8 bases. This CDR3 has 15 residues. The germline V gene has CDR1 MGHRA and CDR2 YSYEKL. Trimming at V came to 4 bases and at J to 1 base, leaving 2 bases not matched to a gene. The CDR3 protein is CASSPLAGNTGELFF. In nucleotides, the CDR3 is TGCGCCAGCAGCCCGCTAGCGGGGAACACCGGGGAGCTGTTTTTT.

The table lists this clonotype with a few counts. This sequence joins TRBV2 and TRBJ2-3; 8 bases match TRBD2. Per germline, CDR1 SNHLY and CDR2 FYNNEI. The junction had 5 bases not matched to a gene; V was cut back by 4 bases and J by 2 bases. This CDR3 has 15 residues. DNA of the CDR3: TGTGCCAGCAGTGGCGGGGGGCTTCACACAGATACGCAGTATTTT. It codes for CASSGGGLHTDTQYF.

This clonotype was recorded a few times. The DNA of the CDR3 is TGCAGCGCCCGGGACAGTTTGACCGGGGAGCTGTTTTTT. It codes for CSARDSLTGELFF. V gene TRBV29-1 combines with J gene TRBJ2-2; 7 bases fit TRBD1. The junction had 7 bases not matched to a gene; V was cut back by 7 bases and J by 5 bases. The CDR3 is made up of 13 amino acids. Germline CDR1 and CDR2: SQVTM and ANQGSEA.

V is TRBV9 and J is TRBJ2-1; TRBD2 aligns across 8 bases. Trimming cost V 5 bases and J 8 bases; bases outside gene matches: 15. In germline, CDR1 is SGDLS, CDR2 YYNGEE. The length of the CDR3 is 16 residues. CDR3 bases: TGTGCCAGCAGTTACACTGGGACTAGTGGGACGGATGAGCAGTTCTTC. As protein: CASSYTGTSGTDEQFF.

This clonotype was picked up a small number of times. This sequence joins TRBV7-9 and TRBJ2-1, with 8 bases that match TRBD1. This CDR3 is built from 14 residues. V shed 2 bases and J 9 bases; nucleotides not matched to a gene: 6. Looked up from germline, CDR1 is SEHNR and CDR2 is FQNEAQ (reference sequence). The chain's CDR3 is CASSLSGTGSEQFF. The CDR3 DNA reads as TGTGCCAGCAGCTTAAGTGGGACAGGCAGTGAGCAGTTCTTC.

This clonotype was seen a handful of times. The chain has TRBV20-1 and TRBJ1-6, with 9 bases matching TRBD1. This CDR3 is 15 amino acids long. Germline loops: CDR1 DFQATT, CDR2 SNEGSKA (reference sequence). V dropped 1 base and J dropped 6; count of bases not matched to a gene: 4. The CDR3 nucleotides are TGCAGTGCTAGAGGACCGGGACAGGGTAATTCACCCCTCCACTTT. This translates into CSARGPGQGNSPLHF.

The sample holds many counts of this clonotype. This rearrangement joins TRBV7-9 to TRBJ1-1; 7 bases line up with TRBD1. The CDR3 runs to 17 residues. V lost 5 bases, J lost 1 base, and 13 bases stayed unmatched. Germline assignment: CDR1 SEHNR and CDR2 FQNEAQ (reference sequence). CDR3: CASSADRVYIRNTEAFF. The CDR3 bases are TGTGCCAGCAGCGCAGACAGGGTTTACATTCGGAACACTGAAGCTTTCTTT.

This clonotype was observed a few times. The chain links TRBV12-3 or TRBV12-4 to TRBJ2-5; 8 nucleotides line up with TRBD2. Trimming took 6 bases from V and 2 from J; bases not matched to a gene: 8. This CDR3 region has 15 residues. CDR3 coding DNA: TGTGCCAGCAGGGCGGGAGGACTCGCACAAGAGACCCAGTACTTC. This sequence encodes CASRAGGLAQETQYF.

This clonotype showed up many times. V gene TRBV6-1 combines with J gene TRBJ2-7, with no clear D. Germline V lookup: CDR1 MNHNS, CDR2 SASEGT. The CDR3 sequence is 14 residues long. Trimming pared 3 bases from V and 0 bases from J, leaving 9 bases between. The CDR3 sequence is CASSDRFDSYEQYF. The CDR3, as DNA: TGTGCCAGCAGTGATAGGTTCGACTCCTACGAGCAGTACTTC.

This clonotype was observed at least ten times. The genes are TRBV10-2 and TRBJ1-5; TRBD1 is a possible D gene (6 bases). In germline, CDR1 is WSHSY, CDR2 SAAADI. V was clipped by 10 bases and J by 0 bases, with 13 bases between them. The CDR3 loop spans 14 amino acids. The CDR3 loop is CATTDSYSNQPQHF. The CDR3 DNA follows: TGCGCCACTACGGACAGCTATAGCAATCAGCCCCAGCATTTT.

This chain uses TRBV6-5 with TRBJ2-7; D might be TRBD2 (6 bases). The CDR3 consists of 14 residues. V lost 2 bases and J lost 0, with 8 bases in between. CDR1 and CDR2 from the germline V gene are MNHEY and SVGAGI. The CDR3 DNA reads TGTGCCAGCAGTTACAGGAGGGCCTCCTACGAGCAGTACTTC. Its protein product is CASSYRRASYEQYF.

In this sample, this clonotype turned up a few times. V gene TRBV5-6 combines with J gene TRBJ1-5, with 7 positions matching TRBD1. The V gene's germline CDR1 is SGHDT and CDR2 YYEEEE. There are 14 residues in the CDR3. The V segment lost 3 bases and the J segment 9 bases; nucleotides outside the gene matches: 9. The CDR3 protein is CASSYGTAQGPQHF. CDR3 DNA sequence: TGTGCCAGCAGCTACGGGACAGCCCAAGGGCCCCAGCATTTT.